Shown below are 22 T cell receptor beta chains from a single sample sequenced in a study of blood T cell repertoires in COVID-19. The data were produced by immunoSEQ multiplex PCR, yet TCRdb's version contains in-frame clones alone and is incomplete. The sample yields fewer than 250,000 clones, approximately 90% seen once. The sample taken for sequencing was PBMCs or T cells enriched from blood (not recorded which). Receptors originate from a man in his forties or fifties who had been exposed to COVID-19.

This clone was seen a single time. This rearrangement joins TRBV4-1 to TRBJ2-3; 9 nucleotides match TRBD2. V was clipped by 0 bases and J by 2 bases; unmatched bases: 6. The CDR3 extends over 17 amino acids. Looked up from germline, CDR1 is MGHRA and CDR2 is YSYEKL. Written as DNA, the CDR3 is TGCGCCAGCAGCCAAGAACGACTAGCGGTACCCACAGATACGCAGTATTTT. This sequence encodes CASSQERLAVPTDTQYF.

The rearrangement links TRBV27 to TRBJ2-5; D not certain. Between the trimmed V and J ends, which lost 0 bases and 0 bases, there was a span of 8 bases. The germline V gene encodes CDR1 MNHEY and CDR2 SMNVEV (reference sequence). The CDR3 spans 15 residues. The CDR3 here is CASSLSWRYQETQYF. The CDR3 nucleotides are TGTGCCAGCAGTTTATCTTGGCGGTACCAAGAGACCCAGTACTTC.

This clone was recorded once. The rearrangement uses TRBV7-6 and TRBJ1-1; unclear D gene. The CDR3 extends over 11 amino acids. Germline-derived CDR1 and CDR2 are SGHVS and FNYEAQ. Trimming left V 1 base short and J 11 bases short, with 8 bases between. CDR3 sequence (DNA): TGTGCCAGCAGCTTAGGGCAGATGGCTTTCTTT. Its translation is CASSLGQMAFF.

V and J are TRBV6-5 and TRBJ2-7; 8 nucleotides match TRBD1. The germline V gene has CDR1 MNHEY and CDR2 SVGAGI. The CDR3 has 13 amino acids. J lost 5 bases, V lost 5 bases, and 5 bases had no gene match. The DNA of the CDR3 is TGTGCCAGCAGTCTGACAGGGGACAACGAGCAGTACTTC. Protein product: CASSLTGDNEQYF.

The J gene is TRBJ2-1, the V gene TRBV5-1; 7 nucleotides align to TRBD1. CDR1 and CDR2 (germline): SGHRS, YFSETQ. The CDR3 is made up of 15 amino acids. V lost 1 base, J lost 0 bases, and 1 base stayed unmatched. CDR3 coding DNA: TGCGCCAGCAGCTTGCGACAGGGCTCCTACAATGAGCAGTTCTTC. It translates to CASSLRQGSYNEQFF.

The sample holds one count of this clone. The V and J genes are TRBV5-4 and TRBJ2-2; no definite D call. This CDR3 is built from 13 residues. V was shortened by 1 base and J by 6 bases, with 7 bases between the two germline ends. CDR1 and CDR2 from the germline V gene are SGHNT and YYREEE (reference sequence). The CDR3 DNA reads as TGTGCCAGCAGCTTGTGGGCCTCCGGGGAGCTGTTTTTT. Its protein is CASSLWASGELFF.

The chain uses TRBV28 and TRBJ1-4, with D unresolved. Germline V gene lookup returns CDR1 MDHEN and CDR2 SYDVKM. The length of the CDR3 is 11 residues. With 1 base removed from V and 16 bases from J, the gap between germline ends came to 10 bases. The CDR3 coding sequence is TGTGCCAGCAGTTTATATGGAGTTGAGTTTTTT. Translation gives CASSLYGVEFF.

The chain couples TRBV12-5 to TRBJ1-1, with D perhaps TRBD1 (6 bases). V was shortened by 3 bases and J by 12 bases, with 14 bases between the two germline ends. This CDR3 has 12 residues. Germline CDR1 and CDR2: LGHNT and FRNRAP. The CDR3 DNA reads as TGTGCTAGTGGTTTACGGGGGGCAATGCCTTTCTTT. Its protein is CASGLRGAMPFF.

The chain carries TRBV3-1 (or the pseudogene TRBV3-2) and TRBJ2-7; 10 bases are a match to TRBD1. Germline-derived CDR1 and CDR2 are LGHDT and YNNKEL (reference sequence). The CDR3 contains 15 residues. Losses at the gene ends were 5 bases for V and 5 bases for J; bases not matched to a gene: 9. The CDR3: CASSYLAGTGDEQYF. CDR3 sequence (DNA): TGTGCCAGCAGCTATCTGGCCGGGACAGGGGACGAGCAGTACTTC.

The chain uses TRBV2 and TRBJ1-3; a possible D gene is TRBD1 (6 bases). CDR1 is SNHLY and CDR2 is FYNNEI in the germline V gene. The V end lost 6 bases, the J end lost 4 bases, and 13 bases lay between the germline ends. This CDR3 is 14 amino acids long. The CDR3 sequence: CASRDSSTGNTIYF. For the CDR3, the DNA is TGTGCCAGCAGGGACAGCTCGACGGGAAACACCATATATTTT.

This clone was seen a handful of times. V and J are TRBV3-1 (or the pseudogene TRBV3-2) and TRBJ2-2; TRBD1 aligns across 9 bases. From germline, CDR1 is LGHDT and CDR2 YNNKEL (reference sequence). The CDR3 covers 18 residues. V lost 1 base and J lost 4; bases outside the gene matches: 10. The CDR3 reads CASSQAGTGTGRTGELFF. The CDR3 DNA reads as TGTGCCAGCAGCCAAGCCGGGACAGGGACAGGGCGCACCGGGGAGCTGTTTTTT.

This rearrangement joins TRBV19 to TRBJ1-1; 7 nucleotides line up with TRBD1. Germline-derived CDR1 and CDR2 are LNHDA and SQIVND (reference sequence). CDR3 length equals 14 residues. V lost 4 bases, J lost 2 bases, and 4 bases stayed unmatched. This chain's CDR3 is CASSNQGVNTEAFF. The DNA of the CDR3 is TGTGCCAGTAGTAACCAGGGGGTAAACACTGAAGCTTTCTTT. The full variable domain, rest sourced from reference TRBV19 and TRBJ1-1, is DGGITQSPKYLFRKEGQNVTLSCEQNLNHDAMYWYRQDPGQGLRLIYYSQIVNDFQKGDIAEGYSVSREKKESFPLTVTSAQKNPTAFYLCASSNQGVNTEAFFGQGTRLTVV.

This chain connects TRBV18 to TRBJ2-2; 9 bases line up with TRBD2. V dropped 3 bases and J dropped 4; count of bases not matched to a gene: 3. This CDR3 is built from 15 residues. In germline, CDR1 is KGHSH, CDR2 LQKENI. CDR3 nucleotide sequence: TGTGCCAGCTCACCTAGCGGGAGTGGCACCGGGGAGCTGTTTTTT. It specifies CASSPSGSGTGELFF.

This clone occurred once. V gene TRBV7-9 combines with J gene TRBJ2-2; 7 positions agree with TRBD2. Trimming cost V 4 bases and J 4 bases; bases outside gene matches: 3. This CDR3 contains 14 residues. Germline V gene sequence: CDR1 SEHNR, CDR2 FQNEAQ (reference sequence). The CDR3 loop is CASSYGEGTGELFF. CDR3 nucleotides: TGTGCCAGCAGCTACGGGGAGGGCACCGGGGAGCTGTTTTTT.

V and J are TRBV5-1 and TRBJ1-6, with 9 bases aligning to TRBD1. Germline V CDR1 and CDR2: SGHRS, YFSETQ. This CDR3 contains 14 residues. The V gene end was trimmed by 1 base and the J gene end by 8 bases; junction bases not matched to a gene: 1. DNA for the CDR3: TGCGCCAGCAGCTTGACAGGGGGCGATTCACCCCTCCACTTT. Its protein product is CASSLTGGDSPLHF.

The V call is TRBV6-6, the J call TRBJ1-1; the D gene is possibly TRBD1 (5 bases). CDR1 is MNHNY and CDR2 is SVGAGI in the germline V gene (reference sequence). Trimming removed 5 bases at V and 8 bases at J, with 15 bases between. This CDR3 has 13 residues. The CDR3 DNA sequence: TGTGCCAGCAGTCCTCCGAAGGGGCCCGAAGCTTTCTTT. Protein product: CASSPPKGPEAFF.

The V call is TRBV16, the J call TRBJ1-1; D unresolved. Germline V lookup: CDR1 KGHSY, CDR2 FQNENV. The CDR3 is 14 residues long. The V gene lost 1 base and the J gene lost 0 bases, with 6 bases spanning the gap. Written as DNA, the CDR3 is TGTGCCAGCAGCCAATTGAGGCTGAACACTGAAGCTTTCTTT. Its protein is CASSQLRLNTEAFF.

This chain connects TRBV30 to TRBJ2-1; weak D call: TRBD1 (6 bases). This CDR3 spans 13 amino acids. The germline V gene has CDR1 GTSNPN and CDR2 SVGIG (reference sequence). Trimming took 2 bases from V and 3 from J, leaving 8 bases between them. CDR3: CAWSSDSYNEQFF. The CDR3 coding sequence is TGTGCCTGGAGTTCGGACAGCTACAATGAGCAGTTCTTC.

J is TRBJ2-2 and V is TRBV5-1, with 8 nucleotides matching TRBD1. The CDR3 runs 16 residues. CDR1 is SGHRS, CDR2 YFSETQ, per germline. The V and J ends lost 4 bases and 4 bases, in that order; junction bases with no gene match: 9. The CDR3 DNA sequence: TGCGCCAGCAGCCCACGGACAGGGTCGGGCACCGGGGAGCTGTTTTTT. It is translated as CASSPRTGSGTGELFF.

This chain joins TRBV5-1 and TRBJ2-2; 7 nucleotides line up with TRBD2. With V trimmed by 4 bases and J by 4 bases, 7 bases remained unmatched. This CDR3 region has 15 residues. CDR1 and CDR2 (germline): SGHRS, YFSETQ. The CDR3 coding sequence is TGCGCCAGCAGCATAGGGACTACCCGCACCGGGGAGCTGTTTTTT. Translated, it gives CASSIGTTRTGELFF.

This clone was picked up one time. The V call is TRBV15, the J call TRBJ2-7; D may be TRBD1 (6 bases). V lost 1 base and J 4 bases, leaving 17 bases between the germline ends. The CDR3 is made up of 16 amino acids. Germline-derived CDR1 and CDR2 are LNHNV and YYDKDF (reference sequence). The CDR3 DNA reads TGTGCCACCAGCAGAGGGGTTACAGGGTATTTTTACGAGCAGTACTTC. Protein sequence: CATSRGVTGYFYEQYF.

Remarks on this clone: Additional DNA sequences in this sample encode the identical CDR3. The V and J genes are TRBV18 and TRBJ1-1, with 11 bases identical to TRBD1. The junction had 5 bases not matched to a gene; V was cut back by 6 bases and J by 5 bases. CDR3 length equals 14 residues. CDR1 and CDR2 from the germline V gene are KGHSH and LQKENI. The CDR3 loop is CASSPDRGRTEAFF. As DNA, the CDR3 is TGTGCCAGCTCTCCGGACAGGGGGCGGACTGAAGCTTTCTTT.